Listed below are T cell receptor beta chains from one sample, sequenced in a study of CD8 T cells in Susac syndrome. TCRdb reprocessed the immunoSEQ multiplex PCR reads via MiXCR and lists one record per CDR3 protein. The sample consists of some 160,000 distinct CDR3 sequences, approximately 95% of them appearing once. The sample taken for sequencing was CD8+ T cells from PBMCs. The receptors here all came from a human donor with multiple sclerosis. Each CDR3 is given with its conserved first and last residue. Fields, in order: J gene, clone size, D gene, V gene, CDR3 protein, CDR3 DNA. The D gene is left open where the match is weak. Size tells how often a clone was seen (once, few, many) or the class of an expanded clone, and some rows leave it out.

J: TRBJ2-3; size: .; D: .; V: TRBV6-6; CDR3: CASSAVDTQYF; DNA: TGTGCCAGCAGCGCGGTTGATACGCAGTATTTT
J: TRBJ2-5; size: .; D: TRBD2; V: TRBV5-6; CDR3: CASLGSGGAETQYF; DNA: TGTGCCAGCTTAGGAAGCGGGGGGGCAGAGACCCAGTACTTC
J: TRBJ2-1; size: .; D: .; V: TRBV20-1; CDR3: CSARGAEREQFF; DNA: TGCAGTGCTAGGGGCGCGGAACGTGAGCAGTTCTTC
J: TRBJ2-3; size: .; D: .; V: TRBV27; CDR3: CASRPTVLEDTQYF; DNA: TGTGCCAGCAGACCCACGGTCCTCGAGGATACGCAGTATTTT
J: TRBJ2-1; size: .; D: TRBD2; V: TRBV20-1; CDR3: CSASTGLAGAFYNEQFF; DNA: TGCAGTGCTAGTACCGGACTAGCGGGGGCGTTCTACAATGAGCAGTTCTTC
J: TRBJ1-5; size: .; D: .; V: TRBV15; CDR3: CATSRAGASNQPQHF; DNA: TGTGCCACCAGCAGAGCAGGGGCAAGCAATCAGCCCCAGCATTTT
J: TRBJ1-6; size: .; D: .; V: TRBV7-9; CDR3: CASSLEVFTFYNSPLHF; DNA: TGTGCCAGCAGCTTAGAAGTTTTCACTTTCTATAATTCACCCCTCCACTTT
J: TRBJ2-2; size: .; D: TRBD1; V: TRBV14; CDR3: CASSQTGIVRELFF; DNA: TGTGCCAGCAGCCAGACAGGGATCGTTAGGGAGCTGTTTTTT
J: TRBJ2-7; size: .; D: TRBD2; V: TRBV20-1; CDR3: CSARGTSGGVYEQYF; DNA: TGCAGTGCTAGAGGGACTAGCGGGGGAGTCTACGAGCAGTACTTC
J: TRBJ1-1; size: .; D: TRBD1; V: TRBV5-6; CDR3: CASSLATGVGTEAFF; DNA: TGTGCCAGCAGCTTGGCGACAGGGGTTGGGACTGAAGCTTTCTTT
J: TRBJ2-7; size: .; D: .; V: TRBV29-1; CDR3: CSVAAGQQIYEQYF; DNA: TGCAGCGTTGCTGCTGGACAGCAGATTTACGAGCAGTACTTC
J: TRBJ2-1; size: .; D: TRBD1; V: TRBV4-1; CDR3: CASSPSVGQGLYNEQFF; DNA: TGCGCCAGCAGCCCGTCAGTCGGACAGGGCCTTTACAATGAGCAGTTCTTC
J: TRBJ1-5; size: .; D: .; V: TRBV4-1; CDR3: CASSQDKGSNQPQHF; DNA: TGCGCCAGCAGCCAAGATAAAGGAAGCAATCAGCCCCAGCATTTT
J: TRBJ2-7; size: .; D: .; V: TRBV2; CDR3: CASSVNSPYEQYF; DNA: TGTGCCAGCAGTGTCAACAGCCCCTACGAGCAGTACTTC
J: TRBJ1-2; size: .; D: .; V: TRBV20-1; CDR3: CSAPRANGYTF; DNA: TGCAGTGCCCCCCGGGCGAATGGCTACACCTTC
J: TRBJ2-7; size: .; D: .; V: TRBV10-3; CDR3: CAISEQGAGYEQYF; DNA: TGTGCCATCAGTGAGCAGGGCGCAGGCTACGAGCAGTACTTC
J: TRBJ1-2; size: .; D: .; V: TRBV9; CDR3: CASSGRQALNYGYTF; DNA: TGTGCCAGCAGCGGACGACAGGCGCTTAACTATGGCTACACCTTC
J: TRBJ2-1; size: .; D: TRBD2; V: TRBV2; CDR3: CASSDLPPGLARYEQFF; DNA: TGTGCCAGCAGTGACTTACCTCCGGGACTAGCGCGGTATGAGCAGTTCTTC
J: TRBJ2-3; size: .; D: TRBD2; V: TRBV9; CDR3: CASSESGGRTDTQYF; DNA: TGTGCCAGCAGCGAGTCGGGGGGGAGGACAGATACGCAGTATTTT
J: TRBJ1-1; size: .; D: .; V: TRBV5-1; CDR3: CASSLSGAEAFF; DNA: TGCGCCAGCAGCTTGTCAGGGGCTGAAGCTTTCTTT
J: TRBJ2-1; size: .; D: .; V: TRBV3-1; CDR3: CASSLLQYNEQFF; DNA: TGTGCCAGCAGTCTGTTGCAGTACAATGAGCAGTTCTTC
J: TRBJ2-3; size: .; D: .; V: TRBV7-9; CDR3: CASSTRGVSTDTQYF; DNA: TGTGCCAGCAGCACTCGGGGCGTTAGCACAGATACGCAGTATTTT
J: TRBJ1-5; size: .; D: .; V: TRBV7-8; CDR3: CASSLRRRTGQPQHF; DNA: TGTGCCAGCAGCTTACGTCGGAGGACGGGTCAGCCCCAGCATTTT
J: TRBJ1-2; size: .; D: .; V: TRBV4-1; CDR3: CASSQGGNYGYTF; DNA: TGCGCCAGCAGCCAAGGAGGGAACTATGGCTACACCTTC
J: TRBJ2-7; size: once; D: .; V: TRBV20-1; CDR3: CSAYTGHTYEQYF; DNA: TGCAGTGCTTATACAGGGCACACCTACGAGCAGTACTTC
J: TRBJ2-2; size: once; D: .; V: TRBV15; CDR3: CATSRDPSSAGELFF; DNA: TGTGCCACCAGCAGAGATCCTAGCTCGGCCGGGGAGCTGTTTTTT
J: TRBJ1-2; size: .; D: TRBD1; V: TRBV29-1; CDR3: CSVKTGDYGYTF; DNA: TGCAGCGTAAAGACAGGGGACTATGGCTACACCTTC
J: TRBJ2-1; size: .; D: TRBD2; V: TRBV15; CDR3: CATSRDRLEAGGLSYNEQFF; DNA: TGTGCCACCAGCAGAGATAGGTTAGAAGCGGGGGGGCTTTCCTACAATGAGCAGTTCTTC
J: TRBJ2-7; size: once; D: .; V: TRBV4-1; CDR3: CASSQRDGGYEQYF; DNA: TGCGCCAGCAGCCAAAGAGACGGAGGCTACGAGCAGTACTTC
J: TRBJ2-1; size: .; D: .; V: TRBV5-1; CDR3: CASSLRRGPYEQFF; DNA: TGCGCCAGCAGCTTGCGGAGGGGGCCGTATGAGCAGTTCTTC
J: TRBJ2-3; size: .; D: TRBD2; V: TRBV20-1; CDR3: CSAVWTSGGTDTQYF; DNA: TGCAGTGCTGTTTGGACTAGCGGGGGCACAGATACGCAGTATTTT
J: TRBJ2-3; size: once; D: .; V: TRBV5-1; CDR3: CASKAADTQYF; DNA: TGCGCCAGCAAAGCGGCAGATACGCAGTATTTT
J: TRBJ2-3; size: .; D: TRBD1; V: TRBV29-1; CDR3: CSVVTTTGKTSTDTQYF; DNA: TGCAGCGTCGTAACTACGACAGGGAAAACTAGCACAGATACGCAGTATTTT
J: TRBJ2-2; size: once; D: .; V: TRBV7-9; CDR3: CASSVGVTGELFF; DNA: TGTGCCAGCAGCGTCGGGGTTACCGGGGAGCTGTTTTTT
J: TRBJ2-7; size: few; D: .; V: TRBV29-1; CDR3: CSVEGGTPYEQYF; DNA: TGCAGCGTTGAGGGTGGGACCCCCTACGAGCAGTACTTC
J: TRBJ2-7; size: .; D: .; V: TRBV12-3/TRBV12-4; CDR3: CASKQGALVSYEQYF; DNA: TGTGCCAGTAAACAGGGAGCCCTAGTTTCCTACGAGCAGTACTTC
J: TRBJ1-2; size: .; D: .; V: TRBV6-1; CDR3: CATGLGGRYGYTF; DNA: TGTGCCACGGGGCTTGGAGGGCGTTATGGCTACACCTTC
J: TRBJ2-7; size: .; D: .; V: TRBV20-1; CDR3: CSARGERAAYEQYF; DNA: TGCAGTGCCCGCGGGGAGCGGGCCGCCTACGAGCAGTACTTC
J: TRBJ2-5; size: .; D: .; V: TRBV6-2/TRBV6-3; CDR3: CASSYLRQWEAQYF; DNA: TGTGCCAGCAGTTACTTACGCCAGTGGGAGGCCCAGTACTTC
J: TRBJ2-3; size: .; D: .; V: TRBV13; CDR3: CASSPQPDTQYF; DNA: TGTGCCAGCAGCCCTCAACCAGATACGCAGTATTTT
J: TRBJ2-6; size: few; D: .; V: TRBV28; CDR3: CASSLPRAGANVLTF; DNA: TGTGCCAGCAGTTTGCCTCGCGCTGGGGCCAACGTCCTGACTTTC
J: TRBJ2-7; size: once; D: TRBD2; V: TRBV11-2; CDR3: CASSIKVGLAVGNPYEQYF; DNA: TGTGCCAGCAGCATTAAGGTGGGACTAGCGGTTGGAAATCCCTACGAGCAGTACTTC
J: TRBJ2-3; size: .; D: TRBD1; V: TRBV11-2; CDR3: CASRGQGRDRSTDTQYF; DNA: TGTGCCAGCAGGGGACAGGGTCGGGACCGAAGCACAGATACGCAGTATTTT
J: TRBJ2-7; size: once; D: .; V: TRBV4-1; CDR3: CASSQDRGTNYYEQYF; DNA: TGCGCCAGCAGCCAAGATCGAGGCACTAATTACTACGAGCAGTACTTC
J: TRBJ2-7; size: .; D: .; V: TRBV20-1; CDR3: CSAYSDRNSYEQYF; DNA: TGCAGTGCCTACTCCGACAGGAACTCCTACGAGCAGTACTTC
J: TRBJ2-7; size: .; D: .; V: TRBV28; CDR3: CASSFSWAGDEQYF; DNA: TGTGCCAGCAGTTTTTCCTGGGCAGGCGACGAGCAGTACTTC
J: TRBJ2-1; size: .; D: TRBD2; V: TRBV11-1; CDR3: CASSLSGGASEQFF; DNA: TGTGCCAGCAGCCTAAGCGGGGGGGCGTCTGAGCAGTTCTTC
J: TRBJ2-1; size: once; D: TRBD2; V: TRBV6-5; CDR3: CASSYSGLADHNNEQFF; DNA: TGTGCCAGCAGTTACTCGGGGCTAGCGGACCATAACAATGAGCAGTTCTTC
J: TRBJ1-5; size: .; D: .; V: TRBV15; CDR3: CATSRVPGITGNQPQHF; DNA: TGTGCCACCAGCAGAGTTCCCGGGATCACTGGCAATCAGCCCCAGCATTTT
J: TRBJ2-7; size: few; D: .; V: TRBV2; CDR3: CASSAEQYF; DNA: TGTGCCAGCAGTGCTGAGCAGTACTTC
J: TRBJ2-7; size: .; D: .; V: TRBV5-6; CDR3: CASRIGSYEQYF; DNA: TGTGCCAGCCGCATAGGGTCCTACGAGCAGTACTTC